These T cell receptor beta chains were read from a single sample in a study of T cells after yellow fever vaccination. Via MiXCR, TCRdb re-called the 5' RACE reads, giving one row per CDR3 protein. The sample includes about 120,000 distinct CDR3 sequences, 5.5% to 8% seen only once; the top ten take 2.5% to 3.5%. The specimen comprised CD4+ T cells sorted from PBMCs, sampled approximately 40 days after the first yellow fever vaccination. These receptors all come from a man between 18 and 29 years old who received the YFV17D yellow fever vaccine. The CDR3 runs from the conserved cysteine through the conserved F or W. Each record gives: clone size, V gene, J gene, CDR3 protein. Rows may omit the clone size; those that give it use once, few, many or a size class.

clone_size: many
v_call: TRBV7-2
j_call: TRBJ1-3
cdr3_aa: CASSYGRSSGNTIYF

clone_size: few
v_call: TRBV5-4
j_call: TRBJ2-2
cdr3_aa: CASFAGTSRTGELFF

clone_size: -
v_call: TRBV5-1
j_call: TRBJ1-1
cdr3_aa: CASSLRGTMNTEAFF

clone_size: -
v_call: TRBV4-1
j_call: TRBJ1-2
cdr3_aa: CASSQLTSRPGYTF

clone_size: many
v_call: TRBV5-1
j_call: TRBJ2-3
cdr3_aa: CASSSGTGSTDTQYF

clone_size: many
v_call: TRBV29-1
j_call: TRBJ1-2
cdr3_aa: CSVEKDRDYGYTF

clone_size: many
v_call: TRBV7-8
j_call: TRBJ1-5
cdr3_aa: CASSLLTVTAYNQPQHF

clone_size: many
v_call: TRBV7-6
j_call: TRBJ2-6
cdr3_aa: CASSSGTGGTNVLTF

clone_size: many
v_call: TRBV2
j_call: TRBJ1-1
cdr3_aa: CASTPDTGANTEAFF

clone_size: many
v_call: TRBV12-3/TRBV12-4
j_call: TRBJ1-6
cdr3_aa: CASSLGRQGAKSPLHF

clone_size: many
v_call: TRBV2
j_call: TRBJ2-1
cdr3_aa: CASSVRGGSSYNEQFF

clone_size: -
v_call: TRBV18
j_call: TRBJ1-4
cdr3_aa: CASSPRQGTRNEKLFF

clone_size: few
v_call: TRBV18
j_call: TRBJ1-2
cdr3_aa: CASSSLGTGGFGYTF

clone_size: few
v_call: TRBV20-1
j_call: TRBJ2-5
cdr3_aa: CSARAADAPGTQYF

clone_size: many
v_call: TRBV30
j_call: TRBJ2-7
cdr3_aa: CAWSGDRGYEQYF

clone_size: many
v_call: TRBV11-1
j_call: TRBJ2-6
cdr3_aa: CASSSRTGGDFGANVLTF

clone_size: many
v_call: TRBV9
j_call: TRBJ2-1
cdr3_aa: CASTDSGGWQFF

clone_size: many
v_call: TRBV12-3/TRBV12-4
j_call: TRBJ1-5
cdr3_aa: CASSFGSQNNQPQHF

clone_size: many
v_call: TRBV27
j_call: TRBJ2-3
cdr3_aa: CASSFPAPGDTQYF

clone_size: many
v_call: TRBV20-1
j_call: TRBJ2-3
cdr3_aa: CSASRASGGTDTQYF

clone_size: many
v_call: TRBV7-9
j_call: TRBJ2-5
cdr3_aa: CASLKWGGAETQYF

clone_size: many
v_call: TRBV4-1
j_call: TRBJ2-3
cdr3_aa: CASSQDGHSRTDTQYF

clone_size: -
v_call: TRBV4-3
j_call: TRBJ2-3
cdr3_aa: CASSQGSLRTQYF

clone_size: many
v_call: TRBV5-1
j_call: TRBJ1-1
cdr3_aa: CASKGQNMNTEAFF